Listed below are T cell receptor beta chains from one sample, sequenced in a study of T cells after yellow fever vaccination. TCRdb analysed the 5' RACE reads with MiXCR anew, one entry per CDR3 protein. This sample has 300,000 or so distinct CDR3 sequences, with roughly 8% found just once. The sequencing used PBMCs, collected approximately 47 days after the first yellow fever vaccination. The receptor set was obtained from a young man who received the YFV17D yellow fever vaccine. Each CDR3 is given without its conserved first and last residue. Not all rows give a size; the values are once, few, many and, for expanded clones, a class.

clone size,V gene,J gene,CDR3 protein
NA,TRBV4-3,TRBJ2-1,ASSQARTSLSYNEQF
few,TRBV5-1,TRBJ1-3,ASSDGRGSGNTIY
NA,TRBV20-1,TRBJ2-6,SARGVYPGANVLT
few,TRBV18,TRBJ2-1,ASSALLAGIGNEQF
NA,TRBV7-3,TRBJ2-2,ASSQTGSAGELF
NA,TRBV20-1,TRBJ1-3,SARNLLTGPRSGNTIY
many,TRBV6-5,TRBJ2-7,ASSYGRGPYEQY
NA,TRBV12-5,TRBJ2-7,ASGLVLGYEQY
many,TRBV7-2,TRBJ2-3,ASSLVRDTQY
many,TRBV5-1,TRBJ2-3,ASSSRLSGGVTDTQY
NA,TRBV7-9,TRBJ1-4,ASSLNLETGARKLF